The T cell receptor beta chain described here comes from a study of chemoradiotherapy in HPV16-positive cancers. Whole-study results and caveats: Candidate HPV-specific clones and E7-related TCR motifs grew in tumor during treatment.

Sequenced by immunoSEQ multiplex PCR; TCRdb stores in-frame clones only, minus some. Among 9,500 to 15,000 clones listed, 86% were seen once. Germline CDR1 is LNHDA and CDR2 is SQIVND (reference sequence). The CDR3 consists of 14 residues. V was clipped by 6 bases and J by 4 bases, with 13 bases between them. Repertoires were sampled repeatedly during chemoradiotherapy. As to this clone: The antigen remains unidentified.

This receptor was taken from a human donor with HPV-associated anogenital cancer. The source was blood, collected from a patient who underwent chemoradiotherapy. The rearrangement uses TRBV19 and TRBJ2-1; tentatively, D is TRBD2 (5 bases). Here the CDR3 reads CASRRVVGYNEQFF. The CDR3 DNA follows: TGTGCCAGTAGGCGGGTGGTGGGATACAATGAGCAGTTCTTC.